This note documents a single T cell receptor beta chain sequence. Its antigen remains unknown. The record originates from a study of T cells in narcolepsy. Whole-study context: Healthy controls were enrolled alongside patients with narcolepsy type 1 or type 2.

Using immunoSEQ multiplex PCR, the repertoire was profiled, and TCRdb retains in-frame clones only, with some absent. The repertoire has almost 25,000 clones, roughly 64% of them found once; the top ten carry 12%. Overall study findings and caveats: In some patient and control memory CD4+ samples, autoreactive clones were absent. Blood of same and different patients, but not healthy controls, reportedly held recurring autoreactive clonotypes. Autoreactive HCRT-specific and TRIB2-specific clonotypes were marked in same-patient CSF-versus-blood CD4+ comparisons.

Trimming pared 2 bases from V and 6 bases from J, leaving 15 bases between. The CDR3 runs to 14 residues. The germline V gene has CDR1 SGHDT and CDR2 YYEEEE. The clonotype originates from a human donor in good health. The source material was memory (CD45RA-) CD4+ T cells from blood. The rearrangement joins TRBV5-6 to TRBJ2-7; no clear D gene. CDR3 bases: TGTGCCAGCAGCTTTCAAGCCGCCATACGCGAGCAGTACTTC. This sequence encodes CASSFQAAIREQYF.